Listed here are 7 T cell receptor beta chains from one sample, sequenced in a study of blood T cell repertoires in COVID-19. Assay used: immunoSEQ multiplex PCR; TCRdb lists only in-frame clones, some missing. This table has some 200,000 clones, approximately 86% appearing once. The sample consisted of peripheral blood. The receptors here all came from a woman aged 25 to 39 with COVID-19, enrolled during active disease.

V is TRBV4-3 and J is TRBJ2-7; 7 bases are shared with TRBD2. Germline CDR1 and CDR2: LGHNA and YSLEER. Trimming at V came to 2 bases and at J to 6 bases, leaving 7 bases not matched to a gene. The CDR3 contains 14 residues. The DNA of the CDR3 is TGCGCCAGCAGCCAAAGCGGGAATCTGCCCGAGCAGTACTTC. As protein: CASSQSGNLPEQYF.

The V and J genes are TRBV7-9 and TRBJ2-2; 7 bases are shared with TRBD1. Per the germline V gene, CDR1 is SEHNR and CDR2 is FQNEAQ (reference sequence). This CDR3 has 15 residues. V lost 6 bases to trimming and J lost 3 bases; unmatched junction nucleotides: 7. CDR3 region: CASRPTGADTGELFF. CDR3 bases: TGTGCCAGCAGACCAACAGGGGCGGACACCGGGGAGCTGTTTTTT. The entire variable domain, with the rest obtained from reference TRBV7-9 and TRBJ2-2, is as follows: DTGVSQNPRHKITKRGQNVTFRCDPISEHNRLYWYRQTLGQGPEFLTYFQNEAQLEKSRLLSDRFSAERPKGSFSTLEIQRTEQGDSAMYLCASRPTGADTGELFFGEGSRLTVL.

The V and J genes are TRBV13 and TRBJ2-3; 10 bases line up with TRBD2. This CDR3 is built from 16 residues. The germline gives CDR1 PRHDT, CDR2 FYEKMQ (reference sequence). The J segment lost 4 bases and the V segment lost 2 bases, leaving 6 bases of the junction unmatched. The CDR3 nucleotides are TGTGCCAGCAGCTTATTCAGCGGGGGGGCATCAGATACGCAGTATTTT. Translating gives CASSLFSGGASDTQYF.

The CDR3 sequence: CASSERLAGMGETQYF. Here the CDR3 DNA reads TGCGCCAGCAGCGAAAGACTAGCGGGGATGGGAGAGACCCAGTACTTC. The chain joins TRBV10-2 to TRBJ2-5, with 11 bases lining up with TRBD2. The V gene's germline CDR1 is WSHSY and CDR2 SAAADI. The CDR3 contains 16 residues. The V gene end was trimmed by 6 bases and the J gene end by 4 bases; junction bases not matched to a gene: 10.

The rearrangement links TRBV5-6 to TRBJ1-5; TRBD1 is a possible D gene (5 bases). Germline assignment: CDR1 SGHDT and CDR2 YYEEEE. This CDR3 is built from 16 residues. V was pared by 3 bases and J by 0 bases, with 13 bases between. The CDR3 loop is CASSYSTAYSNQPQHF. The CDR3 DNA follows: TGTGCCAGCAGCTACTCGACAGCCTATAGCAATCAGCCCCAGCATTTT.

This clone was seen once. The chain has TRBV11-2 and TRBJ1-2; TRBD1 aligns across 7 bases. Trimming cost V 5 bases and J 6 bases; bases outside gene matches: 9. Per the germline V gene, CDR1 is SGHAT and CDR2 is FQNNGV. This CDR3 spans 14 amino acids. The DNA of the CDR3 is TGTGCCAGCAGCCGCGGACAGGTCGGCGATGGCTACACCTTC. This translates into CASSRGQVGDGYTF.

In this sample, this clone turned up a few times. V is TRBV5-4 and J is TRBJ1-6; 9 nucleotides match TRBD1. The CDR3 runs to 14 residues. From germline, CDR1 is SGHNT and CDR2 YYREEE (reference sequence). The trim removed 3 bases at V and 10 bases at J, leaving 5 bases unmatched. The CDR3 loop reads CASSSGQGNSPLHF. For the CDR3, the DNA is TGTGCCAGCAGCTCGGGACAGGGTAACTCACCCCTCCACTTT.